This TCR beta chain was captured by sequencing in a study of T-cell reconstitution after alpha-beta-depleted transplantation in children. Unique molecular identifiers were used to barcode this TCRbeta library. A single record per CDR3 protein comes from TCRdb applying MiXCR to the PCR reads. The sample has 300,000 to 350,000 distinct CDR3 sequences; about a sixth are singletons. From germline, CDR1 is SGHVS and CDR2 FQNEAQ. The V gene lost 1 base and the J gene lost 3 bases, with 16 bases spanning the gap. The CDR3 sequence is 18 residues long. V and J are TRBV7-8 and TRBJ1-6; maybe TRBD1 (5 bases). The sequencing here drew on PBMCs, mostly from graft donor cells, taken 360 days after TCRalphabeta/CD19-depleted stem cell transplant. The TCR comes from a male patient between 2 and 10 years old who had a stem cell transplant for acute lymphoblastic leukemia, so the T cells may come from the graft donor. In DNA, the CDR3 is TGTGCCAGCAGCTTAGGCACCGACGAAGGGGACTATAATTCACCCCTCCACTTT. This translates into CASSLGTDEGDYNSPLHF.